The sequence of this T cell receptor (beta chain) was determined in a study of blood T cell repertoires in COVID-19. Overall study: Samples of COVID-19 (acute and convalescent) were obtained from the United States, Italy and Spain. PBMCs, B-cell-depleted T cells, or T cells were the source of the cDNA or gDNA that made up the material.

Per the study methods: Reference gene primer amplification gave estimated nucleated cell counts. Measured with immunoSEQ multiplex PCR; TCRdb has only the in-frame clones, and not every one. V and J calls and clone size are given by that table; D and trimming were obtained from the DNA. The table lists approximately 70,000 clones, about 91% of them singletons. This clone was seen more than once but under ten times. J gave up 7 bases and V 0 bases, and 6 bases lay outside the gene matches. Germline CDR1 is KGHDR and CDR2 is SFDVKD. The CDR3 is 16 residues long. The genes are TRBV24-1 and TRBJ2-1; 9 bases are shared with TRBD1. Sequencing was done on a sample of peripheral blood. The sequence came from a human donor with active COVID-19. The donor label of this sample is uncertain. The CDR3 protein is CATSDLQGTGRNEQFF. CDR3 nucleotides: TGTGCCACCAGTGATTTGCAGGGGACAGGGAGGAATGAGCAGTTCTTC.